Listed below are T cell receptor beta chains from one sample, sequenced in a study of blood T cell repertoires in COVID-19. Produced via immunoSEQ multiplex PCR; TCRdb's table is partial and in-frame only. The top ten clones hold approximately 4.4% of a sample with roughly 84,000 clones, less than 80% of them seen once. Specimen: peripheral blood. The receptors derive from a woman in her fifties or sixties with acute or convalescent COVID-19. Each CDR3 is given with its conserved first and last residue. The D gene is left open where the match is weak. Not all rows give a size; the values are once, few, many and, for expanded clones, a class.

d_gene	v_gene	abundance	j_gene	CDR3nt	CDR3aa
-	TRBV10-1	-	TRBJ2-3	TGCGCCAGCAGTGACCCTACCCCTAGCGCCGGGTCATCAGATACGCAGTATTTT	CASSDPTPSAGSSDTQYF
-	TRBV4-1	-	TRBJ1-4	TGCGCCAGCAGCCCTAAAATTGCAACTAATGAAAAACTGTTTTTT	CASSPKIATNEKLFF
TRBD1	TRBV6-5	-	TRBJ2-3	TGTGCCAGCAGTTATCCTTACAGGGGACGCACAGATACGCAGTATTTT	CASSYPYRGRTDTQYF
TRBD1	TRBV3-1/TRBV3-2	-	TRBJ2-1	TGTGCCAGCAGCCAAGTCCCCGGACAGGGACAAGACAATGAGCAGTTCTTC	CASSQVPGQGQDNEQFF
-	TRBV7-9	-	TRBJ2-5	TGTGCCAGCAGCTTGCGTCAGGGAGGCGCATACCAAGAGACCCAGTACTTC	CASSLRQGGAYQETQYF
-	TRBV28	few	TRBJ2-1	TGTGCCAGCGAGATCGGAGGGGCCAATGAGCAGTTCTTC	CASEIGGANEQFF
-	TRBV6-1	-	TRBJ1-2	TGTGCCAGCAGTGAAGCCAACAGGGAAGGCTACACCTTC	CASSEANREGYTF
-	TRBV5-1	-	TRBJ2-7	TGCGCCAGCTCCCTAAGTAGCGGTGCCTCCTACGAGCAGTACTTC	CASSLSSGASYEQYF
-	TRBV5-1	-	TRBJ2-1	TGCGCCAGCAGCTTGACGGGCAGTGGAGGCAATGAGCAGTTCTTC	CASSLTGSGGNEQFF
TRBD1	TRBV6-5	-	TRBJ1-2	TGTGCCAGCAGTAGGGACAGGGGAAATAACTATGGCTACACCTTC	CASSRDRGNNYGYTF
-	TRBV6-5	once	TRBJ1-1	TGTGCCAGCAGTTACTCGGCAGGACTCCTAAACACTGAAGCTTTCTTT	CASSYSAGLLNTEAFF
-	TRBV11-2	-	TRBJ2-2	TGTGCCAGCAGTAGGGGGTCCGGGGAGCTGTTTTTT	CASSRGSGELFF
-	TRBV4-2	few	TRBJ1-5	TGTGCCAGCAGCCCCGGGGATGGCAATCAGCCCCAGCATTTT	CASSPGDGNQPQHF
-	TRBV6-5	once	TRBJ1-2	TGTGCCAGCAGTCCCACAGGGCCCCATGGCTACACCTTC	CASSPTGPHGYTF
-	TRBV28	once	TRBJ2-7	TGTGCCAGCAGTGGGAGGGACAGGCGCTCCTACGAGCAGTACTTC	CASSGRDRRSYEQYF
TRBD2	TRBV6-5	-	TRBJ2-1	TGTGCCAGCAGTTTACTTCGGGGGGGGTACAATGAGCAGTTCTTC	CASSLLRGGYNEQFF
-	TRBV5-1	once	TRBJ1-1	TGCGCCAGCAGCTCGGGATCGGGGGTGCGCACTGAAGCTTTCTTT	CASSSGSGVRTEAFF
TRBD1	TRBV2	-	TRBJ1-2	TGTGCCAGCATTATTGGGACAGGGGGGATCTATGGCTACACCTTC	CASIIGTGGIYGYTF
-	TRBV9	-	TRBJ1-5	TGTGCCAGCAGCGTAACTGGGACTCGCAATCAGCCCCAGCATTTT	CASSVTGTRNQPQHF
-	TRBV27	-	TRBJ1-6	TGTGCCAGCAGTGTCCTGGGGGAGGGGCCCCTCCACTTT	CASSVLGEGPLHF
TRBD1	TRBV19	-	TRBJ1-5	TGTGCCAGTAGGGGGACAGGGGGCGGTCAGCCCCAGCATTTT	CASRGTGGGQPQHF
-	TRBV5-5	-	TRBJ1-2	TGTGCCAGCAGTTTTGACAGCTATGGCTACACCTTC	CASSFDSYGYTF
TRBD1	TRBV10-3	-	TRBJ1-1	TGTGCCATCAGTGAGTCGACAGGGGGTGACATAGAAGCTTTCTTT	CAISESTGGDIEAFF
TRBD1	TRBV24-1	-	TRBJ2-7	TGTGCCACCAGTGAGGGGACAGTTAACTCCTACGAGCAGTACTTC	CATSEGTVNSYEQYF
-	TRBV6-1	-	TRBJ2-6	TGTGCCAGCAGTGAAGACAGCTCTGGGGCCAACGTCCTGACTTTC	CASSEDSSGANVLTF
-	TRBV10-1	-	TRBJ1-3	TGCGCCAGCACCTTCGGGGGGCCCGTAGGAAACACCATATATTTT	CASTFGGPVGNTIYF
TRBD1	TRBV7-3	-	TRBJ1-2	TGTGCCAGCAGCCCGGACAGGAGCTATGGCTACACCTTC	CASSPDRSYGYTF
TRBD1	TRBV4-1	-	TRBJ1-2	TGCGCCAGCGGTTCTGGGACAGGGATTGATGGCTACACCTTC	CASGSGTGIDGYTF
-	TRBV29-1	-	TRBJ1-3	TGCAGCGTTGAGACCGATTCGGGAGGGAATTATTTT	CSVETDSGGNYF
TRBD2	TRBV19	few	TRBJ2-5	TGTGCCAGTAGTCTAACTAGCGGGGGCAGAGAGACCCAGTACTTC	CASSLTSGGRETQYF
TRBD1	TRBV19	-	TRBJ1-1	TGTGCCAGTAGTATATCCCCCGGGACAGTAAACACTGAAGCTTTCTTT	CASSISPGTVNTEAFF
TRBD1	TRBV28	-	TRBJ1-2	TGTGCCAGCAGTTTAGGACAGGGGAGGCACTATGGCTACACCTTC	CASSLGQGRHYGYTF
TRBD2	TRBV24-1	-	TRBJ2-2	TGTGCCACCAGTGATTTGCTAGCGGGGGGTGCCGGGGAGCTGTTTTTT	CATSDLLAGGAGELFF
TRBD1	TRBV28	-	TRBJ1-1	TGTGCCAGCAGCCTTGACAGGGAGTGGACTGAAGCTTTCTTT	CASSLDREWTEAFF
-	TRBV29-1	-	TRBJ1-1	TGCAGCGTCCGAGGGAACACTGAAGCTTTCTTT	CSVRGNTEAFF
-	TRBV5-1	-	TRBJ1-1	TGCGCCAGCAGCTTGCGGGGGAGGAGCACTGAAGCTTTCTTT	CASSLRGRSTEAFF
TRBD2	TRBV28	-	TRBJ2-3	TGTGCCAGCAGACGGACTCCCCTAGCGGGGCTCACAGATACGCAGTATTTT	CASRRTPLAGLTDTQYF